Sequencing of this TCR beta chain was carried out in a study of blood T cell repertoires in COVID-19 (dated by TCRdb to 2018 to 2020). At the level of the whole study: Samples from collaborators originated in the United States, Italy and Spain and spanned both the acute and convalescent phases of COVID-19. The sample metadata nearly always contained a de-identified subject ID, COVID-19 status, age in years and sex. Where HLA class I and class II types were available, the types were taken from metadata supplied by the sample provider, not from assay-based typing. The dataset comprised deeply sampled blood TCRbeta repertoires from subjects exposed to, actively infected with, or recovered from COVID-19. The material from the prospective study consisted of cDNA or gDNA derived from T cells, B-cell-depleted T cells, or PBMCs. The samples were drawn from the first 160 participants of the ongoing ImmuneRACE study and from over a thousand subjects provided by 6 global collaborators. The repertoires were released in a freely available public database meant as a resource for research on the immune response to SARS-CoV-2.

The CDR3 starts with the cysteine, ends with the phenylalanine, and has 14 residues. This entry keeps only the CDR3 DNA: 42 bases, framed from base 1. CDR1 and CDR2, per the germline V gene, are SGHRS and YFSETQ. The junction carries 13 bases between V and J, which are trimmed by 0 bases and 7 bases respectively. Collaborating institutions collected whole blood in K2EDTA tubes following their own protocols. For TCRbeta analysis, collaborators shipped samples as frozen whole blood, isolated PBMCs, or DNA extracted from either of those sample types. The immunoSEQ Assay, a bias-controlled multiplex PCR, was used to amplify TCRbeta CDR3 regions from genomic DNA. Turning to the authors' computational methods: Nucleated cell counts per sample were estimated from amplification of reference gene primers within the assay. Sequence reads were collapsed and filtered to measure the absolute abundance of every unique TCRbeta CDR3 rearrangement. Productive Simpson clonality was computed per sample as the square root of Simpson's diversity index over productive rearrangements. In TCRdb, the immuneACCESS table is reduced to in-frame sequences with V and J assigned. These tables do not hold every clone; where another copy was compared, an unresolved V gene accounts for under half, and the others remain unexplained. V, J and clone size are taken as reported in that table, and D and trimming were inferred from the DNA itself. The sample table lists about 130,000 clones, about 87% of them with a count of one. More than 3.5% of the sample rests with the top ten.

About this clone: The antigen it binds to is not known. Base qualities are not at hand, and no much larger clone is one base apart.

Results and caveats for the whole study, not just this receptor: How much clinical and demographic metadata was included differed by source and by participant, and the metadata was provided uncurated.

This sequence originates from a woman aged 55 to 70 with acute or convalescent COVID-19. The rearrangement joined TRBV5-1 to TRBJ1-2, with an unclear D gene assignment. The sample was peripheral blood. The DNA is TGCGCCAGCAGCTTGGTACGGAAGGAGTTTGGCTACACCTTC. Its protein reads: CASSLVRKEFGYTF.